Following are 8 T cell receptor beta chains from one sample sequenced in a study of shared T cell receptors in the human thymus. The protocol was immunoSEQ multiplex PCR, while the TCRdb copy is restricted to in-frame clones and leaves out a portion. The sample lists roughly 500,000 clones; about 80% were seen once. These records were also assigned to another study, of human thymus T cells.

Sequences were obtained from thymocytes. These receptors came from a boy less than two years old with a congenital heart defect.

This clone has more than one count but fewer than ten. This chain joins TRBV5-4 and TRBJ2-3, with D perhaps matching TRBD2 (6 bases). The germline gives CDR1 SGHNT, CDR2 YYREEE (reference sequence). The V gene lost 0 bases and the J gene lost 10 bases, with 18 bases spanning the gap. There are 15 residues in the CDR3. The CDR3 sequence is CASSLGSGRRDSQYF. Written as DNA, the CDR3 is TGTGCCAGCAGCTTGGGGTCGGGGCGGCGGGACTCGCAGTATTTT.

In the case of this clone: The junction departs from germline at one end; a sequencing error may be responsible. This sequence joins TRBV2 and TRBJ2-7; 10 bases are shared with TRBD2. Germline assignment: CDR1 SNHLY and CDR2 FYNNEI. This CDR3 region has 14 residues. Here the CDR3 reads CASREAGGPVEQYF. DNA of the CDR3: TGTGCCAGCAGGGAAGCGGGAGGGCCGGTCGAGCAGTACTTC.

Details on this clone: This specimen includes other DNA sequences encoding the same CDR3. The rearrangement joins TRBV5-1 to TRBJ2-3; D is perhaps TRBD2 (6 bases). CDR1 is SGHRS, CDR2 YFSETQ, per germline. The V end lost 0 bases, the J end lost 0 bases, and 11 bases lay between the germline ends. This CDR3 comprises 16 residues. This CDR3 is CASSLGLDLSTDTQYF. In nucleotides, the CDR3 is TGCGCCAGCAGCTTGGGACTAGACCTAAGCACAGATACGCAGTATTTT.

The rearrangement uses TRBV27 and TRBJ2-1; 7 nucleotides align to TRBD2. Per germline, CDR1 MNHEY and CDR2 SMNVEV (reference sequence). This CDR3 is built from 14 residues. The trim removed 6 bases at V and 1 base at J, leaving 3 bases unmatched. The CDR3 bases are TGTGCCAGCAGGGCGGGAGCTTCCTACAATGAGCAGTTCTTC. This codes for CASRAGASYNEQFF.

The CDR3 sequence: CASSQGTSEGAETQYF. For the CDR3, the DNA is TGTGCCAGCAGCCAGGGGACTAGCGAGGGAGCCGAGACCCAGTACTTC. This chain uses TRBV14 with TRBJ2-5; TRBD2 matches at 10 bases. The CDR3 has 16 amino acids. The V and J ends lost 3 bases and 5 bases, in that order; junction bases with no gene match: 9. Looked up from germline, CDR1 is SGHDN and CDR2 is FVKESK. Drawing the rest from reference TRBV14 and TRBJ2-5, the complete variable domain is EAGVTQFPSHSVIEKGQTVTLRCDPISGHDNLYWYRRVMGKEIKFLLHFVKESKQDESGMPNNRFLAERTGGTYSTLKVQPAELEDSGVYFCASSQGTSEGAETQYFGPGTRLLVL.

This clone came up a few times. The chain couples TRBV18 to TRBJ1-1; D is undetermined. Germline loops: CDR1 KGHSH, CDR2 LQKENI. The CDR3 runs to 15 residues. V was trimmed by 1 base and J by 3 bases, leaving 12 bases between them. CDR3 nucleotide sequence: TGTGCCAGCTCACCACGGCGGGGATCGGACACTGAAGCTTTCTTT. Translated: CASSPRRGSDTEAFF.

The V and J genes are TRBV4-3 and TRBJ2-1; D possibly corresponds to TRBD2 (5 bases). With 3 bases removed from V and 1 base from J, the gap between germline ends came to 10 bases. CDR3 length equals 15 residues. The germline CDR1 and CDR2 sequences are LGHNA and YSLEER. CDR3 DNA sequence: TGCGCCAGCAGCCAGAAGAGGGAATCCTACAATGAGCAGTTCTTC. As protein: CASSQKRESYNEQFF.

The J gene is TRBJ2-7, the V gene TRBV30; 10 bases align to TRBD2. This CDR3 has 15 amino acids. The ends lost 0 bases at V and 7 bases at J; junction bases unmatched: 9. Germline loops: CDR1 GTSNPN, CDR2 SVGIG (reference sequence). The CDR3: CAWSVKLAGRWEQYF. The CDR3, as DNA: TGTGCCTGGAGTGTAAAACTAGCGGGAAGGTGGGAGCAGTACTTC.